The 23 T cell receptor beta chains in this list originate from one sample, sequenced in a study of blood T cells in healthy people across ages. Then a second PCR, running roughly 7 to 11 cycles, was carried out with a sample-barcoded 5' primer and a J-beta primer mix. TCRdb independently ran MiXCR on the 5' RACE reads; one entry per CDR3 protein. The sample holds some 900,000 distinct CDR3 sequences, roughly 50% seen once. Sequencing input: blood. These receptors came from a young man in good health.

This chain uses TRBV27 with TRBJ2-1, with D tentatively TRBD2 (6 bases). Germline CDR1 MNHEY, CDR2 SMNVEV (reference sequence). The V end was cut by 5 bases, the J end by 8 bases, with 16 bases between. This CDR3 is built from 14 residues. The CDR3 DNA is TGTGCCAGCAGTGTAGCGGCCGCCGGGTATGAGCAGTTCTTC. It specifies CASSVAAAGYEQFF.

This chain uses TRBV6-4 with TRBJ2-3, with 10 bases identical to TRBD1. J was trimmed by 2 bases and V by 6 bases; bases with no gene match: 8. The CDR3 spans 16 residues. Germline assignment: CDR1 MRHNA and CDR2 SNTAGT. CDR3 nucleotides: TGTGCCAGCAGCCCGGGACAGGGGATAGTCACAGATACGCAGTATTTT. It yields the protein CASSPGQGIVTDTQYF.

This chain uses TRBV6-1 with TRBJ2-5; D is undetermined. CDR3 size: 14 residues. Between the trimmed V and J ends, which lost 0 bases and 2 bases, there was a span of 7 bases. The V gene's germline CDR1 is MNHNS and CDR2 SASEGT. DNA for the CDR3: TGTGCCAGCAGTGAAGCCTGGCAGCAAGAGACCCAGTACTTC. Amino acids: CASSEAWQQETQYF.

This clonotype has only one observation. This chain connects TRBV7-2 to TRBJ2-7; TRBD2 agrees at 7 bases. The end of the DNA aligns better with TRBJ2-5, so the J call may be wrong. Germline V lookup: CDR1 SGHTA, CDR2 FQGNSA. This CDR3 is built from 12 residues. CDR3 DNA sequence: TGTGCCAGCAGGCAACCGGGAGGGACCCAGTACTTC. Its translation: CASRQPGGTQYF.

This clonotype was found a few times. The V and J genes are TRBV12-3 or TRBV12-4 and TRBJ2-7; tentatively, D is TRBD2 (5 bases). The CDR3 runs to 14 residues. Trimming cost V 6 bases and J 7 bases, with 19 bases left between them. DNA of the CDR3: TGTGCCAGCAGAAAACAGCCGGGGTCGGAAGAGCAGTACTTC. Amino acids: CASRKQPGSEEQYF.

The chain recombines TRBV27 with TRBJ2-1, with D uncertain. Germline loops: CDR1 MNHEY, CDR2 SMNVEV (reference sequence). The CDR3 has 12 amino acids. Trimming stripped 5 bases from V and 10 bases from J, with 12 bases between. CDR3 in DNA: TGTGCCAGCAGTCCGTCTGGAATGGAGCAGTTCTTC. Encoded protein: CASSPSGMEQFF.

The chain joins TRBV6-1 to TRBJ2-4; 12 nucleotides match TRBD1. This CDR3 comprises 18 residues. Germline values: CDR1 MNHNS, CDR2 SASEGT. After removal of 5 bases from V and 0 bases from J, the junction contained 8 bases not matched to a gene. CDR3 sequence: CASSQGQGASSAKNIQYF. The DNA for the CDR3 is TGTGCCAGCAGTCAGGGACAGGGGGCCTCCTCAGCCAAAAACATTCAGTACTTC.

The V and J genes are TRBV6-5 and TRBJ2-1; D gene unclear. Germline loops: CDR1 MNHEY, CDR2 SVGAGI. V lost 0 bases and J 5 bases, leaving 11 bases between the germline ends. There are 15 residues in the CDR3. In nucleotides, the CDR3 is TGTGCCAGCAGTTACTCTGGGTCTGGGAACAATGAGCAGTTCTTC. Protein: CASSYSGSGNNEQFF.

As for this clonotype: An end of the junction does not agree with germline; a read error may underlie this. V is TRBV20-1 and J is TRBJ1-6; 7 nucleotides agree with TRBD1. CDR1 is DFQATT, CDR2 SNEGSKA, per germline (reference sequence). This CDR3 is built from 17 residues. CDR3 sequence (DNA): TGCAGTGCGCGGGACAGACGACTATCATCTACTAATTCACCCCCCCACTTT. As protein: CSARDRRLSSTNSPPHF.

This clonotype was picked up a small number of times. The chain joins TRBV6-5 to TRBJ2-3, with 9 bases identical to TRBD1. CDR3 length equals 18 residues. Looked up from germline, CDR1 is MNHEY and CDR2 is SVGAGI. Trimming took 2 bases from V and 3 from J; bases not matched to a gene: 12. The CDR3 here is CASSYLITTGGWTDTQYF. Here the CDR3 DNA reads TGTGCCAGCAGTTACCTTATCACGACAGGGGGGTGGACAGATACGCAGTATTTT.

This clonotype is a singleton in its sample. The V call is TRBV4-2, the J call TRBJ2-5, with 13 bases lining up with TRBD2. This CDR3 has 18 residues. Germline CDR1 is LGHNA and CDR2 is YNFKEQ. Trimming at V came to 1 base and at J to 1 base, leaving 6 bases not matched to a gene. CDR3 nucleotides: TGTGCCAGCAGCCAAGGTGAGACTAGCGGGAGGATCCAAGAGACCCAGTACTTC. This codes for CASSQGETSGRIQETQYF.

V gene TRBV18 combines with J gene TRBJ1-1; D is ambiguous. V gave up 5 bases and J gave up 0 bases, with 13 bases separating them. The CDR3 extends over 15 amino acids. Per the germline V gene, CDR1 is KGHSH and CDR2 is LQKENI. The CDR3 spells CASSSRQSMNTEAFF. In DNA, the CDR3 is TGTGCCAGCTCATCTCGGCAGAGCATGAACACTGAAGCTTTCTTT. The variable domain in full, with the rest retrieved from reference TRBV18 and TRBJ1-1, is NAGVMQNPRHLVRRRGQEARLRCSPMKGHSHVYWYRQLPEEGLKFMVYLQKENIIDESGMPKERFSAEFPKEGPSILRIQQVVRGDSAAYFCASSSRQSMNTEAFFGQGTRLTVV.

Ten or more counts support this clonotype. The chain employs TRBV27 and TRBJ1-4, with a tentative D call TRBD1 (6 bases). The V gene's germline CDR1 is MNHEY and CDR2 SMNVEV (reference sequence). This CDR3 spans 16 amino acids. Between the trimmed V and J ends, which lost 5 bases and 8 bases, there was a span of 21 bases. The CDR3 nucleotides read TGTGCCAGCAGTACCCAGAACAGGGAAGGAGGAGAAAAACTGTTTTTT. Residues: CASSTQNREGGEKLFF.

This clonotype was counted a few times. The rearrangement links TRBV9 to TRBJ2-4, with D perhaps matching TRBD2 (5 bases). Germline V lookup: CDR1 SGDLS, CDR2 YYNGEE. Trimming shortened V by 4 bases and J by 3 bases, and 17 bases separated the two germline ends. The CDR3 totals 16 residues. CDR3 DNA sequence: TGTGCCAGCAGCACCTTGAGTGAGGGCATCAAAAACATTCAGTACTTC. Translating it yields CASSTLSEGIKNIQYF. The full variable domain, its missing parts supplied by reference TRBV9 and TRBJ2-4, is DSGVTQTPKHLITATGQRVTLRCSPRSGDLSVYWYQQSLDQGLQFLIQYYNGEERAKGNILERFSAQQFPDLHSELNLSSLELGDSALYFCASSTLSEGIKNIQYFGAGTRLSVL.

The count of this clonotype is one. This may stem from a read error, because a much larger clone lies one nucleotide away. The V gene is TRBV29-1, the J gene TRBJ2-3; no definite D call. The CDR3 length is 14 residues. Trimming left V 7 bases short and J 2 bases short, with 16 bases between. The germline V gene has CDR1 SQVTM and CDR2 ANQGSEA. CDR3 loop: CSALSGTDTDTQYF. The CDR3 DNA reads as TGCAGCGCTTTATCTGGCACCGACACAGATACGCAGTATTTT.

This clonotype was detected only a few times. The J gene is TRBJ1-5, the V gene TRBV27; tentative D call: TRBD1 (5 bases). Germline V CDR1 and CDR2: MNHEY, SMNVEV (reference sequence). This CDR3 is 15 amino acids long. V was pared by 4 bases and J by 7 bases, with 17 bases between. The CDR3 coding sequence is TGTGCCAGCAGTTCCCTTGTTGGAAGGGGACAGCCCCAGCATTTT. It is translated as CASSSLVGRGQPQHF.

Only one count was recorded for this clonotype. This chain uses TRBV12-3 or TRBV12-4 with TRBJ2-1; 14 bases match TRBD2. V lost 1 base and J lost 6; bases outside the gene matches: 5. The CDR3 spans 17 residues. CDR3 nucleotides: TGTGCCAGCAGTTTAGTGACTAGCGGGGGGGCCTTCAATGAGCAGTTCTTC. This translates into CASSLVTSGGAFNEQFF.

This clonotype was found a few times. This chain links TRBV7-3 with TRBJ2-7; tentatively, D is TRBD2 (5 bases). The CDR3 sequence is 16 residues long. Trimming pared 5 bases from V and 3 bases from J, leaving 20 bases between. Germline V gene data show CDR1 as SGHTA and CDR2 as FQGTGA. The CDR3 region has the DNA TGTGCCAGCAGCCCCGACGCGGGTAAAGCCCTCTACGAGCAGTACTTC. It codes for CASSPDAGKALYEQYF.

The V gene is TRBV5-1, the J gene TRBJ2-3; D may be TRBD2 (5 bases). Trimming stripped 0 bases from V and 2 bases from J, with 10 bases between. Per the germline V gene, CDR1 is SGHRS and CDR2 is YFSETQ. CDR3 length: 15 residues. The CDR3 is CASSLGGESTDTQYF. CDR3 DNA sequence: TGCGCCAGCAGCTTGGGGGGAGAGTCCACAGATACGCAGTATTTT. Complete variable domain (other parts from reference TRBV5-1 and TRBJ2-3): KAGVTQTPRYLIKTRGQQVTLSCSPISGHRSVSWYQQTPGQGLQFLFEYFSETQRNKGNFPGRFSGRQFSNSRSEMNVSTLELGDSALYLCASSLGGESTDTQYFGPGTRLTVL.

At least ten counts were recorded for this clonotype. The chain joins TRBV14 to TRBJ2-1, with 10 bases aligning to TRBD2. After removal of 6 bases from V and 4 bases from J, the junction contained 6 bases not matched to a gene. The V gene's germline CDR1 is SGHDN and CDR2 FVKESK. CDR3 length: 15 residues. The CDR3 protein is CASRPTSGSYNEQFF. CDR3 nucleotide sequence: TGTGCCAGCAGGCCGACTAGCGGGTCATACAATGAGCAGTTCTTC.

V usage is TRBV20-1 and J usage is TRBJ2-3; D call uncertain. The CDR3 runs 15 residues. Germline V lookup: CDR1 DFQATT, CDR2 SNEGSKA (reference sequence). V gave up 0 bases and J gave up 3 bases, with 13 bases separating them. The CDR3 sequence: CSARDPLSLTDTQYF. DNA for the CDR3: TGCAGTGCTAGAGACCCTCTTTCCCTGACAGATACGCAGTATTTT.

This clonotype occurred many times. The CDR3 sequence is CASTPGSDTQYF. DNA of the CDR3: TGTGCCAGCACGCCAGGTTCAGATACGCAGTATTTT. This chain uses TRBV12-3 or TRBV12-4 with TRBJ2-3; D gene uncertain. The CDR3 covers 12 residues. V was clipped by 7 bases and J by 4 bases, with 9 bases between them.

The rearrangement links TRBV4-2 to TRBJ2-7; TRBD2 matches at 14 bases. The trim removed 11 bases at V and 1 base at J, leaving 16 bases unmatched. Looked up from germline, CDR1 is LGHNA and CDR2 is YNFKEQ. This CDR3 has 18 residues. This CDR3 is CALLLPGTSGRMSYEQYF. The CDR3 DNA follows: TGTGCCCTACTACTACCGGGGACTAGCGGGAGAATGTCCTACGAGCAGTACTTC.